This T cell receptor (beta chain) was identified during a study of cytomegalovirus exposure and HLA in healthy donors. Study-level results: Subsequent analysis revealed that first-cohort TCR clusters tended to co-occur in the 120 or so validation repertoires. Most sequenced TCRs were rare (though some public TCRs occurred in many donors).

Notes on this clone: Its antigen is undetermined.

The assay was immunoSEQ multiplex PCR, and TCRdb's table has in-frame clones only and misses some. The sample has about 130,000 clones, 80% to 90% seen once. CDR1 and CDR2 (germline): MDHEN, SYDVKM. J was trimmed by 1 base and V by 4 bases; bases with no gene match: 1. The CDR3 runs to 14 residues. The sequence was collected from a woman aged 18-29 years in good health and CMV-seronegative. The sample was PBMCs. This sequence joins TRBV28 and TRBJ2-3, with 8 positions matching TRBD1. In DNA form, the CDR3 reads TGTGCCAGCAGTTCGGGACAGGGCACAGATACGCAGTATTTT. It encodes CASSSGQGTDTQYF.